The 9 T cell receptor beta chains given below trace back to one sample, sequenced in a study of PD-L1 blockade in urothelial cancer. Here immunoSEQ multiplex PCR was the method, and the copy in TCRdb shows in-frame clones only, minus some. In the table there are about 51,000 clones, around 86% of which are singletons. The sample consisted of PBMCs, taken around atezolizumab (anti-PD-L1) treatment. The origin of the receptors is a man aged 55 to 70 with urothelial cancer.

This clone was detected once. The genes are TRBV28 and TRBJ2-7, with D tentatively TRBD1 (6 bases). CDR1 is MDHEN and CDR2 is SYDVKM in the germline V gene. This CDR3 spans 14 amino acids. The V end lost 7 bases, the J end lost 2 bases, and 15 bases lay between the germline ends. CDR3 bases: TGTGCCAGCACCTCAGGGGCCCTAACCTACGAGCAGTACTTC. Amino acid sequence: CASTSGALTYEQYF.

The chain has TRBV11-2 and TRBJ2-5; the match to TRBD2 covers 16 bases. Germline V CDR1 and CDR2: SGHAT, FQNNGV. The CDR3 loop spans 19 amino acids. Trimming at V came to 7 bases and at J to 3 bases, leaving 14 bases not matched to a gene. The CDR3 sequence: CASTGGLAGGVPREETQYF. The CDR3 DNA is TGTGCCAGCACCGGGGGACTAGCGGGAGGGGTCCCTCGGGAAGAGACCCAGTACTTC.

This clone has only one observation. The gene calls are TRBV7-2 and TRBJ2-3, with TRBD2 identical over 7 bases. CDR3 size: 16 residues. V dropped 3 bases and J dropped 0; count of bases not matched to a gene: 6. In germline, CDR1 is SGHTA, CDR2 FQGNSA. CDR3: CASSFRTSWSTDTQYF. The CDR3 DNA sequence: TGTGCCAGCAGCTTCCGGACTAGTTGGAGCACAGATACGCAGTATTTT. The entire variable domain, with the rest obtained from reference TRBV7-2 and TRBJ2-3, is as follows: GAGVSQSPSNKVTEKGKDVELRCDPISGHTALYWYRQSLGQGLEFLIYFQGNSAPDKSGLPSDRFSAERTGGSVSTLTIQRTQQEDSAVYLCASSFRTSWSTDTQYFGPGTRLTVL.

The CDR3 DNA reads as TGTGCCAGCAGCTTAGCGGGAGGGCCAAACAATGAGCAGTTCTTC. Amino acid sequence: CASSLAGGPNNEQFF. This chain connects TRBV7-2 to TRBJ2-1; 7 positions agree with TRBD2. Germline V gene data show CDR1 as SGHTA and CDR2 as FQGNSA. J was trimmed by 5 bases and V by 0 bases; bases with no gene match: 4. This CDR3 has 15 amino acids.

Here the CDR3 reads CASSSDRPYEQYF. As DNA, the CDR3 is TGTGCCAGCAGTTCCGACAGGCCCTACGAGCAGTACTTC. The chain combines TRBV28 with TRBJ2-7, with D perhaps TRBD1 (6 bases). CDR1 MDHEN and CDR2 SYDVKM come from the germline V gene. CDR3 size: 13 residues. The V end was cut by 4 bases, the J end by 2 bases, with 9 bases between.

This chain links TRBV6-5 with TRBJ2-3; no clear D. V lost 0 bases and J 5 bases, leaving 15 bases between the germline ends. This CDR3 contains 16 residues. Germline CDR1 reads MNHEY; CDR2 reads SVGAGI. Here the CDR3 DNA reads TGTGCCAGCAGTTACTCGATTTCCCTAGTACTAGATACGCAGTATTTT. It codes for CASSYSISLVLDTQYF.

In nucleotides, the CDR3 is TGTGCCAGCAGCTGGGGGGGGACTGGAAACACCATATATTTT. This translates into CASSWGGTGNTIYF. The V call is TRBV7-9, the J call TRBJ1-3; D might be TRBD1 (5 bases). CDR1 is SEHNR, CDR2 FQNEAQ, per germline (reference sequence). There are 14 residues in the CDR3. The V end lost 4 bases, the J end lost 2 bases, and 9 bases lay between the germline ends. Filled out from reference TRBV7-9 and TRBJ1-3, the complete variable domain reads DTGVSQNPRHKITKRGQNVTFRCDPISEHNRLYWYRQTLGQGPEFLTYFQNEAQLEKSRLLSDRFSAERPKGSFSTLEIQRTEQGDSAMYLCASSWGGTGNTIYFGEGSWLTVV.

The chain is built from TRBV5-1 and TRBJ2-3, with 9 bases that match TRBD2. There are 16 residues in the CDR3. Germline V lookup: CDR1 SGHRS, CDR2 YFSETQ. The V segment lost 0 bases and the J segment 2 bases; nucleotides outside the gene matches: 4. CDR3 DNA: TGCGCCAGCAGCTTGGCCGGCGGGGGGGCCACAGATACGCAGTATTTT. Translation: CASSLAGGGATDTQYF.

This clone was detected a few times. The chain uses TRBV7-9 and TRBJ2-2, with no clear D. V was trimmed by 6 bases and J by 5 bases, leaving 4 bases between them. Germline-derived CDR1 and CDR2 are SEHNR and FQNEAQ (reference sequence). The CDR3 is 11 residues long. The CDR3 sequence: CASRSTGELFF. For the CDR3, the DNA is TGTGCCAGCAGATCTACCGGGGAGCTGTTTTTT.